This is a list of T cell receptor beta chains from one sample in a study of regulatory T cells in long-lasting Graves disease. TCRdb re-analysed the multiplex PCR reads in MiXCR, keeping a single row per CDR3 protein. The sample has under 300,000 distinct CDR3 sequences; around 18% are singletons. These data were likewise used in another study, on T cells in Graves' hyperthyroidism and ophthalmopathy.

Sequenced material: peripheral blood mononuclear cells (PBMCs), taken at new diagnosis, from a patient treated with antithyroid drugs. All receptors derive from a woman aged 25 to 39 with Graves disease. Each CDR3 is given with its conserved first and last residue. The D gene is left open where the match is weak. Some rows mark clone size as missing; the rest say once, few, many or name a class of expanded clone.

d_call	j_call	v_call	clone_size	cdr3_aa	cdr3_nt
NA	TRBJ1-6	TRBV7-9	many	CASSLPSGQVENSPLHF	TGTGCCAGCAGCTTACCCTCCGGGCAGGTGGAGAATTCACCCCTCCACTTT
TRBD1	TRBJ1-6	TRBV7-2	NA	CASSLTGVGSPLHF	TGTGCCAGCAGCTTGACAGGGGTCGGATCACCCCTCCACTTT
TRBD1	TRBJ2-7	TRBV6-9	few	CASSSPGQGTYERYF	TGTGCCAGCAGTTCGCCGGGACAGGGGACCTACGAGCGGTACTTC
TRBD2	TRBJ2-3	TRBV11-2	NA	CASSSLAGGPHTDTQYF	TGTGCCAGCAGCTCGCTAGCGGGAGGGCCTCACACAGATACGCAGTATTTT
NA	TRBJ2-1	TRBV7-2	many	CASSHTGTTNNEQFF	TGTGCCAGCAGCCATACCGGGACAACGAACAATGAGCAGTTCTTC
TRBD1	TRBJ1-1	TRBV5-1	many	CASSLTTGTGVRNTEAFF	TGCGCCAGCAGCTTAACCACCGGGACAGGGGTAAGGAACACTGAAGCTTTCTTT
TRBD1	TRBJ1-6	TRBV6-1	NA	CACSSGGSYNSPLHF	TGTGCCTGCAGCTCAGGGGGCTCCTATAATTCACCCCTCCACTTT
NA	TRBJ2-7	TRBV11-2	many	CASSLEIEGYEQYF	TGTGCCAGCAGCTTAGAGATAGAGGGTTACGAGCAGTACTTC
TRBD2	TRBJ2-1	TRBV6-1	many	CASSPRGGGAFEQFF	TGTGCCAGCAGTCCAAGGGGCGGGGGGGCCTTTGAGCAGTTCTTC
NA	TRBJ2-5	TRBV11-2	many	CASSLDWEETQYF	TGTGCCAGCAGCTTAGATTGGGAAGAGACCCAGTACTTC
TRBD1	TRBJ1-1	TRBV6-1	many	CASSDGDRMNTEAFF	TGTGCCAGCAGTGATGGGGACAGGATGAACACTGAAGCTTTCTTT
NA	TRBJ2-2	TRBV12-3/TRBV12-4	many	CASRQQDTGELFF	TGTGCCAGCAGACAGCAGGACACCGGGGAGCTGTTTTTT
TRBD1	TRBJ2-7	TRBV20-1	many	CSARGDRGPYEQYF	TGCAGTGCTAGAGGTGACAGGGGGCCCTACGAGCAGTACTTC
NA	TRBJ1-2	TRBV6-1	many	CASIRYPGFLDYGYTF	TGTGCCAGCATCCGCTATCCAGGGTTTTTGGACTATGGCTACACCTTC
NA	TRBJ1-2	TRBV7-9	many	CASSLGTSLVGYTF	TGTGCCAGCAGCTTAGGGACAAGCTTGGTTGGCTACACCTTC
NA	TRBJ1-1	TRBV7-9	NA	CASRGGTISLEAFF	TGTGCCAGCAGGGGGGGGACAATCTCTCTTGAAGCTTTCTTT
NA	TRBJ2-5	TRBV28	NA	CASFGGETQYF	TGTGCCAGCTTCGGCGGCGAGACCCAGTACTTC
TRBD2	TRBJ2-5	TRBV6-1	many	CASSDWRGGRETQYF	TGTGCCAGCAGTGATTGGCGGGGGGGCCGCGAGACCCAGTACTTC
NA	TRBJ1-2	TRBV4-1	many	CASSQPPFRTAGFNYGYTF	TGCGCCAGCAGCCAACCACCCTTTCGGACAGCGGGGTTTAACTATGGCTACACCTTC
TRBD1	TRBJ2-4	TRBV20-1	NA	CSARTGATNIQYF	TGCAGTGCTAGAACAGGGGCGACAAACATTCAGTACTTC
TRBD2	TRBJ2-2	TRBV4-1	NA	CASSQAAGANTGGLFF	TGCGCCAGCAGCCAAGCAGCGGGGGCAAACACCGGGGGGCTGTTTTTT
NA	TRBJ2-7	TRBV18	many	CASSPSGSYEQYF	TGTGCCAGCTCACCAAGCGGGTCCTACGAGCAGTACTTC
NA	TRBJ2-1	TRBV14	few	CASSQVWGVYNEQFF	TGTGCCAGCAGCCAAGTCTGGGGGGTGTACAATGAGCAGTTCTTC
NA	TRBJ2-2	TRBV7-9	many	CASSVTGRGAGELFF	TGTGCCAGCAGTGTAACCGGGCGGGGAGCCGGGGAGCTGTTTTTT
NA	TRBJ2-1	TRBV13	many	CASRQLRRGQFF	TGTGCCAGCAGACAGCTCCGGCGGGGGCAGTTCTTC
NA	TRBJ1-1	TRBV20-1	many	CSANRDLNTEAFF	TGCAGTGCTAACCGGGACTTGAACACTGAAGCTTTCTTT
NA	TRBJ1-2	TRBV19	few	CASSIRRNYGYTF	TGTGCCAGTAGTATACGGCGTAACTATGGCTACACCTTC
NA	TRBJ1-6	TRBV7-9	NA	CASSYGGTGDNSPLHF	TGTGCCAGCAGCTATGGAGGGACTGGGGATAATTCACCCCTCCACTTT
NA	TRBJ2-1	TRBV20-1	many	CSARHPPWGDYNEQFF	TGCAGTGCTAGACATCCCCCATGGGGGGACTACAATGAGCAGTTCTTC
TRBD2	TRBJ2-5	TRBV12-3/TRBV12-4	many	CASSPGTSGGGETQYF	TGTGCCAGCAGTCCCGGGACTAGCGGGGGGGGAGAGACCCAGTACTTC
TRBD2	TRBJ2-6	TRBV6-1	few	CASGSGGLSGANVLTF	TGTGCCAGCGGGTCGGGGGGTCTCTCTGGGGCCAACGTCCTGACTTTC
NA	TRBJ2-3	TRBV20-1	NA	CSASGGTDTQYF	TGCAGTGCTAGCGGGGGCACAGATACGCAGTATTTT
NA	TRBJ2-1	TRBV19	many	CASTFDRRPLNF	TGTGCCAGTACCTTCGACAGGCGCCCACTTAACTTC
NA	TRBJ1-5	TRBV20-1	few	CSARERLDQPQHF	TGCAGTGCTAGAGAAAGGCTTGATCAGCCCCAGCATTTT
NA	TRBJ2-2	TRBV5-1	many	CASSEPRTANTGELFF	TGCGCCAGCAGCGAACCTCGGACGGCGAACACCGGGGAGCTGTTTTTT
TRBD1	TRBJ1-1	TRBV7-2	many	CASSSQGARDTEAFF	TGTGCCAGCAGCTCACAGGGGGCGCGGGACACTGAAGCTTTCTTT
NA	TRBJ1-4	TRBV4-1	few	CASSLPHEKLFF	TGCGCCAGCAGCCTTCCCCATGAAAAACTGTTTTTT
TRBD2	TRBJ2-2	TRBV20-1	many	CSARDLGGYSGELFF	TGCAGTGCTAGAGATCTGGGGGGGTATTCCGGGGAGCTGTTTTTT
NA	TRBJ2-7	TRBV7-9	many	CASSSGGSYEQYF	TGTGCCAGCAGCTCAGGGGGGTCCTACGAGCAGTACTTC
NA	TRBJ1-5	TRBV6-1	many	CASSDRVYSNQPQHF	TGTGCCAGCAGTGACAGGGTATATAGCAATCAGCCCCAGCATTTT
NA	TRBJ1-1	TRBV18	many	CASSPTSGGGTEAFF	TGTGCCAGCTCACCAACCTCGGGGGGAGGCACTGAAGCTTTCTTT
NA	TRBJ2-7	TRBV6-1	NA	CASSEEVASWDEQYF	TGTGCCAGCAGTGAAGAGGTTGCTTCGTGGGACGAGCAGTACTTC
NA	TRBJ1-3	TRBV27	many	CASSLSWPGAGNTIYF	TGTGCCAGCAGTTTATCGTGGCCAGGGGCTGGAAACACCATATATTTT
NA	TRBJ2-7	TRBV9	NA	CASSVERGPQYF	TGTGCCAGCAGCGTAGAAAGGGGACCCCAGTACTTC
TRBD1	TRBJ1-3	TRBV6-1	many	CASTPGTGQGNTIYF	TGTGCCAGCACCCCAGGGACAGGGCAAGGAAACACCATATATTTT
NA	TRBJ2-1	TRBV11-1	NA	CASTPGDNEQFF	TGTGCCAGCACCCCAGGAGACAATGAGCAGTTCTTC
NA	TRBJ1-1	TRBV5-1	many	CASSPDNPNTEAFF	TGCGCCAGCAGCCCTGACAACCCGAACACTGAAGCTTTCTTT
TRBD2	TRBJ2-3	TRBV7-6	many	CASSYGGADTQYF	TGTGCCAGCAGCTACGGGGGGGCAGATACGCAGTATTTT
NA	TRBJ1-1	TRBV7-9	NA	CASSLAGSVTEAFF	TGTGCCAGCAGCTTAGCGGGCTCGGTCACTGAAGCTTTCTTT
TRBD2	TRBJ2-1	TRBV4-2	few	CASSQDPSLAASGEQFF	TGTGCCAGCAGCCAAGATCCTAGTCTAGCGGCTTCGGGTGAGCAGTTCTTC
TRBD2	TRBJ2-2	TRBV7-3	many	CASSLSGGFTGELFF	TGTGCCAGCAGCTTGAGCGGGGGATTCACCGGGGAGCTGTTTTTT
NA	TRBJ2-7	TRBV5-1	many	CASRWVLSSYEQYF	TGCGCCAGCAGATGGGTCCTAAGCTCCTACGAGCAGTACTTC
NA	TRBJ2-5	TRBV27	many	CASNRKGPQETQYF	TGTGCCAGCAACCGAAAGGGACCGCAAGAGACCCAGTACTTC
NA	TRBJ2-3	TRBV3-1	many	CASSHTETDTQYF	TGTGCCAGCAGCCATACCGAAACAGATACGCAGTATTTT
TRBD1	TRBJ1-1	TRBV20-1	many	CSASGTGGTTEAFF	TGCAGTGCATCCGGGACAGGGGGAACAACTGAAGCTTTCTTT
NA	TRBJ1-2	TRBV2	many	CASSIRRELPGYTF	TGTGCCAGCAGTATTCGGAGGGAGTTGCCTGGCTACACCTTC
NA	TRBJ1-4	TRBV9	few	CASSVDQDPEKLFF	TGTGCCAGCAGCGTAGACCAGGACCCTGAAAAACTGTTTTTT
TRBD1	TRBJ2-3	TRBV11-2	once	CASSPRQGARETDTQYF	TGTGCCAGCAGCCCTAGACAGGGGGCGAGAGAAACAGATACGCAGTATTTT
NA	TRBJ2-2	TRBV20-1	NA	CSAQDRITGELFF	TGCAGTGCTCAGGACAGAATAACCGGGGAGCTGTTTTTT